This TCR beta chain emerged from a study of cytotoxic CD8 clonotypes in ibrutinib-treated CLL. Study summary: Of the patients, over ten were relapsed/refractory, under 16 treatment-naive and 17 to 18 IGHV unmutated.

TCRdb keeps only in-frame clones here, not all; method: immunoSEQ multiplex PCR. The data show roughly 200,000 clones, more than 75% seen once. CDR1 and CDR2 from the germline V gene are KGHSH and LQKENI. V dropped 4 bases and J dropped 0 bases, with 31 bases sitting between them. This CDR3 spans 22 amino acids. The TCR sequence derives from a human donor with chronic lymphocytic leukemia. V usage is TRBV18 and J usage is TRBJ1-3; D remains ambiguous. Specimen: PBMCs, collected after 12 months of ibrutinib treatment. CDR3 residues: CASSRFRPGFEGRRSSGNTIYF. The CDR3 region has the DNA TGTGCCAGCTCACGTTTTCGACCCGGATTTGAGGGCAGGAGATCCTCTGGAAACACCATATATTTT.